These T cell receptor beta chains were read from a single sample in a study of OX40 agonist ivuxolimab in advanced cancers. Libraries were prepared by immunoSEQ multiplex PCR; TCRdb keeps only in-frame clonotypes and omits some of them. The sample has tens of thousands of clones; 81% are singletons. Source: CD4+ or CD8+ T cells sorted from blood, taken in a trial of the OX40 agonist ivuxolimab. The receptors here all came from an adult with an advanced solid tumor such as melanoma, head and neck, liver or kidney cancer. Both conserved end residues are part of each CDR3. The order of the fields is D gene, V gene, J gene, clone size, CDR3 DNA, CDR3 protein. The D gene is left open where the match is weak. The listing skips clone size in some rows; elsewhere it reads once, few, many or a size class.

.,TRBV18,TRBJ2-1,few,TGTGCCAGCTCATCCTCGAGCGTGGGGAGTGGCAATGAGCAGTTCTTC,CASSSSSVGSGNEQFF
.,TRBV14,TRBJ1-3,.,TGTGCCAGCAGCGGAAGCAACTCTGGAAACACCATATATTTT,CASSGSNSGNTIYF
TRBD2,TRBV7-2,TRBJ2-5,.,TGTGCCAGCAGCTTACAGGGACTAGCGGGAGCGGAGACCCAGTACTTC,CASSLQGLAGAETQYF
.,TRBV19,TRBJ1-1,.,TGTGCCAGTAAAAGGGGCAGTACGATGAACACTGAAGCTTTCTTT,CASKRGSTMNTEAFF
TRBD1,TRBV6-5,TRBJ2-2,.,TGTGCCAGCAGCCCCAGGACAGGTTCCACCGGGGAGCTGTTTTTT,CASSPRTGSTGELFF
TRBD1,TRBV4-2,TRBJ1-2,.,TGTGCCAGCAGCAGTGGACAGGGGATATCCCATGGCTACACCTTC,CASSSGQGISHGYTF
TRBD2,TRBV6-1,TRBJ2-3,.,TGTGCCAGCAGTGAAAGAGCGGGAGTCTCAGATACGCAGTATTTT,CASSERAGVSDTQYF
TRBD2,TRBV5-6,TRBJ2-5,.,TGTGCCAGCAGCGCCTTTACTAGCGGGGGCGGAGAGACCCAGTACTTC,CASSAFTSGGGETQYF
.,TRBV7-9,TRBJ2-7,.,TGTGCCAGCAGCTCACCGGGACGGCGATACGAGCAGTACTTC,CASSSPGRRYEQYF
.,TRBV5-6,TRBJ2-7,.,TGTGCCAGCAGCTTGGGGGTGGGAGCCACCTACGAGCAGTACTTC,CASSLGVGATYEQYF
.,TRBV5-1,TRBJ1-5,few,TGCGCCAGCAGCCCAATGGACAGTAGCAATCAGCCCCAGCATTTT,CASSPMDSSNQPQHF
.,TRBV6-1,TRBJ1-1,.,TGTGCCAGCAGAGACGACAGACTACAAGCTTTCTTT,CASRDDRLQAFF
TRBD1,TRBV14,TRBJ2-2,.,TGTGCCAGCAGCCAAGGGCAGGGGGACACCGGGGAGCTGTTTTTT,CASSQGQGDTGELFF
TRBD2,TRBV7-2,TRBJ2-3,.,TGTGCCAGCAGCTTCGGACTAGTAACAGATACGCAGTATTTT,CASSFGLVTDTQYF
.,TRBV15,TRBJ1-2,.,TGTGCCACCAGCAGAGGCGGTAACTATGGCTACACCTTC,CATSRGGNYGYTF
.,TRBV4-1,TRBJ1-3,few,TGCGCCAGCAGCCAAGCTCCGGGTCCTGGAAACACCATATATTTT,CASSQAPGPGNTIYF
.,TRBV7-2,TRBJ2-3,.,TGTGCCAGCAGCCCAGACTCACAAACGCAGTATTTT,CASSPDSQTQYF
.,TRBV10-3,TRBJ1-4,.,TGTGCCATCAGTGAGTCGAGCGCGGGAAGTGAAAAACTGTTTTTT,CAISESSAGSEKLFF
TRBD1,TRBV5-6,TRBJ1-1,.,TGTGCCAGCAGCAACCGGGACAGGGGATCTGAAGCTTTCTTT,CASSNRDRGSEAFF
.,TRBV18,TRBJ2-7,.,TGTGCCAGCTCACCAAGTCGTGTCCTCTCCTACGAGCAGTACTTC,CASSPSRVLSYEQYF
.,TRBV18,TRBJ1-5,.,TGTGCCAGCTCACCGCAGGGCGCGGGCAATCAGCCCCAGCATTTT,CASSPQGAGNQPQHF
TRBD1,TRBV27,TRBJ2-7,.,TGTGCCAGCAAAACAGGGGACGCCGCTTTTTACGAGCAGTACTTC,CASKTGDAAFYEQYF
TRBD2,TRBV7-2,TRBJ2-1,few,TGTGCCAGCAGCTCTACTAGCGGACCTTACAATGAGCAGTTCTTC,CASSSTSGPYNEQFF
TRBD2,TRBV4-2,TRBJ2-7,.,TGTGCCAGCAGCCAAGCGGGGGGAAGCGGGAGAAGAGACGAGCAGTACTTC,CASSQAGGSGRRDEQYF
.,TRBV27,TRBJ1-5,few,TGTGCCAGCAGTTTTGGAGGGGGTGTTGGCAGGAACAATCAGCCCCAGCATTTT,CASSFGGGVGRNNQPQHF
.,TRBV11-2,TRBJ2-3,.,TGTGCCAGCAGCTCCGTGGGAGGCGGGGATACGCAGTATTTT,CASSSVGGGDTQYF
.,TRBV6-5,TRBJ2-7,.,TGTGCCAGCAGTTACAAAGGGCAGGGTGGATACGAGCAGTACTTC,CASSYKGQGGYEQYF
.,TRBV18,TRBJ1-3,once,TGTGCCAGCTCACCACCGTCAGGGTACGGAAACACCATATATTTT,CASSPPSGYGNTIYF
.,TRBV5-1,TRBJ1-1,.,TGCGCCAGCAGCTTGGGACTCGCCACTGAAGCTTTCTTT,CASSLGLATEAFF
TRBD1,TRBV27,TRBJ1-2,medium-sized,TGTGCCAGTCGTACAGGGGGCAGGGGCTACACCTTC,CASRTGGRGYTF
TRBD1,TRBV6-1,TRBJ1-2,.,TGTGCCATGCGAGCCCGGGACAGGGAGTATGGCTACACCTTC,CAMRARDREYGYTF
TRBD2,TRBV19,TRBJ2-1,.,TGTGCCAGTAGGAAGACTAGCGCGGGCATCAATGAGCAGTTCTTC,CASRKTSAGINEQFF
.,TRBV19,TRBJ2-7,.,TGTGCCAGTAGCAATGGGGGCAGTAGAGGATACGAGCAGTACTTC,CASSNGGSRGYEQYF
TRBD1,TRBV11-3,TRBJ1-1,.,TGTGCCAGCAGCTTAGGGGACAGGGGGGCCGACACTGAAGCTTTCTTT,CASSLGDRGADTEAFF
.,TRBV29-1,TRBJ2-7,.,TGCAGCGTTCTTTACATCCGCGGGACACCAGGCGGGCAGTACTTC,CSVLYIRGTPGGQYF
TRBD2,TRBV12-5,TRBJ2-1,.,TGTGCTAGTGGTTTGGTGACGGGCGGGAGCTCCTACAATGAGCAGTTCTTC,CASGLVTGGSSYNEQFF
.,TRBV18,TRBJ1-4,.,TGTGCCAGCTCACCGTGGACGGGAAGTAATGAAAAACTGTTTTTT,CASSPWTGSNEKLFF
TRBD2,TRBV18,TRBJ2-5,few,TGTGCCAGCTCAGTGGGATCCGCGGGGGCCCAGTACTTC,CASSVGSAGAQYF
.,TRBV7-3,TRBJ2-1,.,TGTGCCAGCAGCTCAGGACCAGGGGAGTACAATGAGCAGTTCTTC,CASSSGPGEYNEQFF
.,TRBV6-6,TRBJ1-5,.,TGTGCCAGCAGGGCCTATAGCAATCAGCCCCAGCATTTT,CASRAYSNQPQHF
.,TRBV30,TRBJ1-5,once,TGTGCCTGGAGTGTAGGGGCACGGACTCAGCCCCAGCATTTT,CAWSVGARTQPQHF
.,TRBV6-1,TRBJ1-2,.,TGTGCCAGCATCCAAGGATCGGGACACTTGGGAGGCTACACCTTC,CASIQGSGHLGGYTF
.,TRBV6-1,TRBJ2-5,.,TGTGCCACTCGGGATTACGGGGGCTCCCAAGAGACCCAGTACTTC,CATRDYGGSQETQYF
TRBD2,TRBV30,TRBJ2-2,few,TGTGCCTGGAGTTCGGGACTAGCTGGCACCGGGGAGCTGTTTTTT,CAWSSGLAGTGELFF
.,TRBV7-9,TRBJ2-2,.,TGTGCCAGCAGCTTAGTTTATGACCCGGGCACCGGGGAGCTGTTTTTT,CASSLVYDPGTGELFF
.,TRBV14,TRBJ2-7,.,TGTGCCAGCAGCCAGGGGGGGACACTTACCTACGAGCAGTACTTC,CASSQGGTLTYEQYF
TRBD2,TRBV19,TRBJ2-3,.,TGTGCCAGTAGTAAAAACCCCAATCGGGGGGGGACAGATACGCAGTATTTT,CASSKNPNRGGTDTQYF